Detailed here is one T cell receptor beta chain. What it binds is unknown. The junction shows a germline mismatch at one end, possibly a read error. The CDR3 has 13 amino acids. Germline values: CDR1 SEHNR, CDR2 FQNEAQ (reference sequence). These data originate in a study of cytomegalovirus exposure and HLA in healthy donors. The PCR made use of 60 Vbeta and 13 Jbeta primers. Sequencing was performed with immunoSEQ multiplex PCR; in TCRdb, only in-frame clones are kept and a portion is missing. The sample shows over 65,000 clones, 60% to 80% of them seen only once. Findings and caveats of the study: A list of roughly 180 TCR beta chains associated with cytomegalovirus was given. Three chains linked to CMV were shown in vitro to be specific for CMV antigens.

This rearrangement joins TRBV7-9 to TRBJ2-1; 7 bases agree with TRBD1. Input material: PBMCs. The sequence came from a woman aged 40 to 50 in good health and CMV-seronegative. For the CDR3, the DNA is TGTTCCAGCAGCTTGGGACAGCCGAATGAGCAGTTCTTC. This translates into CSSSLGQPNEQFF.